The next 2 T cell receptor beta chains were all read from a single sample in a study of monozygotic twins with inflammatory bowel disease. TCRdb reprocessed the 5' RACE reads and keeps a single row for each CDR3 protein, giving no DNA. This sample's clone table lists some 160,000 distinct CDR3 sequences. The sequenced material came from blood. All receptors come from a human donor with ulcerative colitis or Crohn's disease, or a healthy co-twin of an affected twin (not recorded which).

The chain joins TRBV5-1 to TRBJ2-5; TCRdb's assignment of TRBD2 cannot be checked, as there is no DNA. CDR1 and CDR2 from the germline V gene are SGHRS and YFSETQ. This CDR3 spans 15 amino acids. CDR3 protein: CASSPDGTSEETQYF.

The gene calls are TRBV6-2 or TRBV6-3 and TRBJ1-5; TCRdb's assignment of TRBD1 cannot be checked, as there is no DNA. The CDR3 spans 15 residues. Germline V CDR1 and CDR2: MNHEY, SVGEGT. The CDR3 loop reads CASSDHGTREQAQHF.